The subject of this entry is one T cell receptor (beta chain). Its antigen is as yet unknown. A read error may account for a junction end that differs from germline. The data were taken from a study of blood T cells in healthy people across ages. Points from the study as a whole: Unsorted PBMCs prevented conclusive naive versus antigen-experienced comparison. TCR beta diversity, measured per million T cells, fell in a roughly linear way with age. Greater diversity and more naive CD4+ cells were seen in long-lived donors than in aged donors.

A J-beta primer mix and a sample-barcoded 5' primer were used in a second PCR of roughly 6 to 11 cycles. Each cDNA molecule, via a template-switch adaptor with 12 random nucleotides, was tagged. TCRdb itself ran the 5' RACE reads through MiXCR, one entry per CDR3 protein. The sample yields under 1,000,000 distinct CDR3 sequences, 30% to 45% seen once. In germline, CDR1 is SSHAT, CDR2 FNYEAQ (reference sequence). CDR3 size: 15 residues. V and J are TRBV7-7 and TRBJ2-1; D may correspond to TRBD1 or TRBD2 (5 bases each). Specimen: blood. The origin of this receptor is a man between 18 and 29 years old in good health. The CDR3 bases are TGTGCTAGCAACCCCCTGAGGGGAAGCGACAATGAGCAGTTCTTC. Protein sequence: CASNPLRGSDNEQFF. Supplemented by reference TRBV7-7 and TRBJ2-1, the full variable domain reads GAGVSQSPRYKVTKRGQDVTLRCDPISSHATLYWYQQALGQGPEFLTYFNYEAQPDKSGLPSDRFSAERPEGSISTLTIQRTEQRDSAMYRCASNPLRGSDNEQFFGPGTRLTVL.